Below are 9 T cell receptor beta chains sequenced from a single sample in a study of breast tumors, draining lymph nodes, adjacent tissues. Axillary draining lymph nodes of breast cancer patients supplied the node samples. MiXCR, applied by TCRdb to the multiplex PCR reads, yields one record per CDR3 protein. The repertoire has around 150,000 distinct CDR3 sequences, approximately 32% of them found once; the top ten carry 2.3%. The sample was axillary lymph node tissue. The receptors shown here come from a female donor with breast cancer. Some clones in this sample may be carry-over from other donors' samples.

This clonotype showed up many times. The chain recombines TRBV7-2 with TRBJ2-5, with 11 positions matching TRBD2. The germline V gene encodes CDR1 SGHTA and CDR2 FQGNSA. CDR3 length: 17 residues. V gave up 1 base and J gave up 5 bases; unmatched junction bases: 9. The DNA of the CDR3 is TGTGCCAGCAGCTTAGGGCTAGCGGGGGGTCCCCGGGAGACCCAGTACTTC. Translation: CASSLGLAGGPRETQYF.

There are many counts of this clonotype. The chain recombines TRBV3-1 with TRBJ2-1; 8 bases are a match to TRBD2. The CDR3 spans 12 residues. CDR1 is LGHDT, CDR2 YNNKEL, per germline (reference sequence). V lost 1 base, J lost 16 bases, and 6 bases stayed unmatched. Here the CDR3 reads CASSQAGTSSFF. CDR3 DNA sequence: TGTGCCAGCAGCCAAGCTGGGACTAGTTCATTCTTC.

Regarding this clonotype: Germline is not matched at one junction end, which may reflect a read error. This chain joins TRBV6-1 and TRBJ2-6; 7 positions agree with TRBD1. The CDR3 has 19 amino acids. CDR1 and CDR2 from the germline V gene are MNHNS and SASEGT. CDR3 DNA sequence: TGTGCCAGCAGAATCCCCTTACAGGGGAGTGGGTCTGGGGCCAACGCCCTGACTTTC. This gives the protein CASRIPLQGSGSGANALTF.

Turning to this clonotype: With a much larger clone just one base away, this may be a read error. The rearrangement uses TRBV6-5 and TRBJ2-6; no firm D call. The CDR3 runs 15 residues. V was shortened by 5 bases and J by 0 bases, with 8 bases between the two germline ends. In germline, CDR1 is MNHEY, CDR2 SVGAGI. The CDR3 DNA is TGTGCCAGCAGTGATCTCCACTCTGGGGCCAACGTCCTGACTTTC. Encoded protein: CASSDLHSGANVLTF.

This clonotype was seen at least ten times. The V gene is TRBV9, the J gene TRBJ1-2; weak D call: TRBD1 (6 bases). The CDR3 consists of 13 residues. CDR1 and CDR2 (germline): SGDLS, YYNGEE. Trimming pared 0 bases from V and 4 bases from J, leaving 7 bases between. In nucleotides, the CDR3 is TGTGCCAGCAGCGTAGGGACAGCCTATGGCTACACCTTC. Encoded protein: CASSVGTAYGYTF.

This clonotype was seen ten or more times. The V and J genes are TRBV7-2 and TRBJ2-3; 7 bases align to TRBD1. The CDR3 consists of 14 residues. The V gene's germline CDR1 is SGHTA and CDR2 FQGNSA. Trimming at V came to 4 bases and at J to 5 bases, leaving 6 bases not matched to a gene. CDR3 loop: CASSSGTVGDTQYF. For the CDR3, the DNA is TGTGCCAGCAGCTCCGGGACAGTCGGAGATACGCAGTATTTT.

This clonotype was counted between two and nine times. This rearrangement joins TRBV5-6 to TRBJ1-1, with D unresolved. This CDR3 is built from 15 residues. The ends were cut back, 4 bases at V and 4 bases at J, with 17 bases in the middle. CDR1 is SGHDT and CDR2 is YYEEEE in the germline V gene. The CDR3 region has the DNA TGTGCCAGCAGCGCGCTCTTCCGAGGAGGCACTGAAGCTTTCTTT. This gives the protein CASSALFRGGTEAFF.

This clonotype has a count of ten or more. V and J are TRBV4-2 and TRBJ2-1; no reliable D call. This CDR3 contains 14 residues. Germline CDR1 and CDR2: LGHNA and YNFKEQ. Trimming removed 0 bases at V and 5 bases at J, with 8 bases between. DNA for the CDR3: TGTGCCAGCAGCCAAGATAAACACAACAATGAGCAGTTCTTC. Amino acid sequence: CASSQDKHNNEQFF.

This clonotype was seen many times. The J gene is TRBJ1-2, the V gene TRBV10-3; D remains unclear. The V and J ends lost 3 bases and 8 bases respectively, with 13 bases between them. Germline V gene sequence: CDR1 ENHRY, CDR2 SYGVKD. The CDR3 consists of 13 residues. CDR3: CAISDNGKVGYTF. In nucleotides, the CDR3 is TGTGCCATCAGTGATAATGGGAAGGTCGGCTACACCTTC.